This T cell receptor beta chain originates from a study of PD-L1 blockade in urothelial cancer. Overall study context: Of prior chemotherapy regimens, patients had received between 0 and 3.

Repertoires were generated with immunoSEQ multiplex PCR, while TCRdb's copy carries only in-frame clones and drops some. This table has under 70,000 clones, 70% to 90% appearing once. Worth noting for this clone: Its antigen remains unknown.

As for time point: pretreatment peripheral blood. Patients yielded 1 to 8 samples each, pretreatment and on-treatment. The study's findings and limits: Larger 3-week expansion of tumor-associated blood clones was seen in durable-benefit patients.

Per the germline V gene, CDR1 is SGHDT and CDR2 is YYEEEE. CDR3 size: 13 residues. After removal of 3 bases from V and 13 bases from J, the junction contained 3 bases not matched to a gene. The receptor's source is a man between 65 and 85 years old with urothelial cancer. The rearrangement links TRBV5-6 to TRBJ2-1, with 14 bases that match TRBD2. This sample comprised PBMCs, obtained around atezolizumab (anti-PD-L1) treatment. The CDR3 spells CASSSGLAGEQFF. The CDR3 region has the DNA TGTGCCAGCAGCTCGGGACTAGCGGGAGAACAGTTCTTC.